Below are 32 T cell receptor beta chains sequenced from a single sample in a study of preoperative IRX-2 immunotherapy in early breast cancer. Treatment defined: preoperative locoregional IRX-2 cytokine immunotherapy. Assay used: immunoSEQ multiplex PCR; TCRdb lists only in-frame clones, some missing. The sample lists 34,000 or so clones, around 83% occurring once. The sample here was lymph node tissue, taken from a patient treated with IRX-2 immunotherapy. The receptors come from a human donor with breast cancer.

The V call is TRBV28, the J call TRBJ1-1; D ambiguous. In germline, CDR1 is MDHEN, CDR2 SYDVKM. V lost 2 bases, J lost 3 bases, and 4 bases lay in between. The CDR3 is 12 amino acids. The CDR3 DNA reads TGTGCCAGCAGTTTAACAGACACTGAAGCTTTCTTT. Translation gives CASSLTDTEAFF.

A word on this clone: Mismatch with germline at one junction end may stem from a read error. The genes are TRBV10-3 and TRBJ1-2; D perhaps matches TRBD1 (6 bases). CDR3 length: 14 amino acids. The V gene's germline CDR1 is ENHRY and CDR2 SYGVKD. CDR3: CASSEARGSLGYTF. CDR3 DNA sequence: TGTGCCAGCAGTGAGGCCAGGGGTTCACTGGGCTACACCTTC.

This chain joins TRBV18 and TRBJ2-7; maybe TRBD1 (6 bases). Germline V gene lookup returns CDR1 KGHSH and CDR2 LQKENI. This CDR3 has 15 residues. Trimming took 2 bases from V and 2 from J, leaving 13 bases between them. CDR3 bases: TGTGCCAGCTCACCATCCGGGACAAGGACCTACGAGCAGTACTTC. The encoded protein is CASSPSGTRTYEQYF.

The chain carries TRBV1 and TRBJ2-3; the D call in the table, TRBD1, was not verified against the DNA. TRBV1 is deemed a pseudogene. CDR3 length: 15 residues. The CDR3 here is CASSLRDISTDTQYF. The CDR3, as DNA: TGCGCCAGCAGCCTCCGGGACATCTCCACAGATACGCAGTATTTT.

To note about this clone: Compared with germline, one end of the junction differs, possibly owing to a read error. The CDR3 loop is CTSSNRERSGNQPQHF. CDR3 DNA: TGTACCAGCAGCAACAGGGAAAGGTCCGGCAATCAGCCCCAGCATTTT. This chain links TRBV6-8 with TRBJ1-5; tentatively, D is TRBD1 (6 bases). The CDR3 sequence is 16 residues long. The germline V gene has CDR1 MNHGY and CDR2 SAAAGT.

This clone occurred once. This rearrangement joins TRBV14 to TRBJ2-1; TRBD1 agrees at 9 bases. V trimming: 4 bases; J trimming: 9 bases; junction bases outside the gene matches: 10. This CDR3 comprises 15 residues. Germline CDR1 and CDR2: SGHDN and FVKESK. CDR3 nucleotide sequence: TGTGCCAGCAGCCCCCTGGGGACAGGGCTTCGTGAGCAGTTCTTC. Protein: CASSPLGTGLREQFF.

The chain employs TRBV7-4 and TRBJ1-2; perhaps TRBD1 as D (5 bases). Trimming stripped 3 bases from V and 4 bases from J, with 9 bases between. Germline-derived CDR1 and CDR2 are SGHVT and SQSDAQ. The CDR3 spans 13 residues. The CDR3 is CASSFGDGYGYTF. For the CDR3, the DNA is TGTGCCAGCAGCTTTGGGGACGGCTATGGCTACACCTTC. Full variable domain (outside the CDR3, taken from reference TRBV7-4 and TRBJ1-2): GAGVSQSPRYKVAKRGRDVALRCDSISGHVTLYWYRQTLGQGSEVLTYSQSDAQRDKSGRPSGRFSAERPERSVSTLKIQRTEQGDSAVYLCASSFGDGYGYTFGSGTRLTVV.

Here the CDR3 DNA reads TGTGCCAGCTCACTTCAAAACCTCGGACAGTACACCGAGACCCAGTACTTC. Protein product: CASSLQNLGQYTETQYF. The J gene is TRBJ2-5, the V gene TRBV18, with D possibly matching TRBD1 (6 bases). CDR1 KGHSH and CDR2 LQKENI come from the germline V gene. The V gene lost 4 bases and the J gene lost 5 bases, with 23 bases spanning the gap. The CDR3 consists of 17 residues. The variable domain in full, with the rest retrieved from reference TRBV18 and TRBJ2-5, is NAGVMQNPRHLVRRRGQEARLRCSPMKGHSHVYWYRQLPEEGLKFMVYLQKENIIDESGMPKERFSAEFPKEGPSILRIQQVVRGDSAAYFCASSLQNLGQYTETQYFGPGTRLLVL.

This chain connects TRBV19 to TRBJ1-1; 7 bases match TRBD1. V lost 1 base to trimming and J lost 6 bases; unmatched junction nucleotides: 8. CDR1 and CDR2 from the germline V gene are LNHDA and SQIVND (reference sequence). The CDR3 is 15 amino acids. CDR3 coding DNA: TGTGCCAGTAGTATAGGACAGGGAGAGGACTCTGAAGCTTTCTTT. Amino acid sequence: CASSIGQGEDSEAFF. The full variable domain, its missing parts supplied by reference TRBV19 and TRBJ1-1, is DGGITQSPKYLFRKEGQNVTLSCEQNLNHDAMYWYRQDPGQGLRLIYYSQIVNDFQKGDIAEGYSVSREKKESFPLTVTSAQKNPTAFYLCASSIGQGEDSEAFFGQGTRLTVV.

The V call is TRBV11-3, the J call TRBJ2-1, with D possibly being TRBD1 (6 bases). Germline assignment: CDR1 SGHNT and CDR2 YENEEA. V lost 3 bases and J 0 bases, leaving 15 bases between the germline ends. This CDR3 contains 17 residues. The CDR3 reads CASSLVQGPYSYNEQFF. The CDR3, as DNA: TGTGCCAGCAGCTTGGTACAGGGCCCCTACTCCTACAATGAGCAGTTCTTC. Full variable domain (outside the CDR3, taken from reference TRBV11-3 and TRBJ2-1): EAGVVQSPRYKIIEKKQPVAFWCNPISGHNTLYWYLQNLGQGPELLIRYENEEAVDDSQLPKDRFSAERLKGVDSTLKIQPAELGDSAVYLCASSLVQGPYSYNEQFFGPGTRLTVL.

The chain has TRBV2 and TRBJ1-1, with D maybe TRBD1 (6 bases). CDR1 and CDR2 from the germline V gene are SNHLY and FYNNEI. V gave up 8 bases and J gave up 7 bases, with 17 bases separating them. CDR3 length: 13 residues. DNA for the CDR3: TGTGCCAGCGTTTTGGGTGGACAGATTGAAGCTTTCTTT. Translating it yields CASVLGGQIEAFF.

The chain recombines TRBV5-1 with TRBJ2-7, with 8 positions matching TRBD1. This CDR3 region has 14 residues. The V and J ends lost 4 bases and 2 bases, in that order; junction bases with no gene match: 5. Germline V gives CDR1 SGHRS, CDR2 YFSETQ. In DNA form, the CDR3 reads TGCGCCAGCAGCCGAACACAGGGGGCCTACGAGCAGTACTTC. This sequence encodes CASSRTQGAYEQYF.

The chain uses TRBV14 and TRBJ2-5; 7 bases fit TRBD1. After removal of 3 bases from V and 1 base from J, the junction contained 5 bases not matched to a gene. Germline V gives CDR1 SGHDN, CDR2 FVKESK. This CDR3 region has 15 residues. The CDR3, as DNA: TGTGCCAGCAGCCAGTTGGGGACAGTCCAAGAGACCCAGTACTTC. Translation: CASSQLGTVQETQYF.

This CDR3 is CSVSQGQGQYEQYF. The CDR3, as DNA: TGCAGCGTCAGTCAAGGGCAGGGGCAATACGAGCAGTACTTC. The chain links TRBV29-1 to TRBJ2-7, with a possible D match to TRBD1 (6 bases). The CDR3 contains 14 residues. V dropped 6 bases and J dropped 4 bases, with 19 bases sitting between them. CDR1 and CDR2 from the germline V gene are SQVTM and ANQGSEA.

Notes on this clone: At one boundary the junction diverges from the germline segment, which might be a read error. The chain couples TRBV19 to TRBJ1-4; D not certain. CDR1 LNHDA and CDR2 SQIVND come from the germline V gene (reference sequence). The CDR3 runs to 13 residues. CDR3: CASSISGNEKLFF. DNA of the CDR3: TGTGCTAGTAGTATATCGGGTAATGAAAAACTGTTTTTT. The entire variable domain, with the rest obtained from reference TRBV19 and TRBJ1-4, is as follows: DGGITQSPKYLFRKEGQNVTLSCEQNLNHDAMYWYRQDPGQGLRLIYYSQIVNDFQKGDIAEGYSVSREKKESFPLTVTSAQKNPTAFYLCASSISGNEKLFFGSGTQLSVL.

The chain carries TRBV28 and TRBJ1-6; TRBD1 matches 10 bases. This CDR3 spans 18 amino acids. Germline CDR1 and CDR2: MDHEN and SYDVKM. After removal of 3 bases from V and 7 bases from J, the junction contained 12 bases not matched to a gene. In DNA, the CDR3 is TGTGCCAGCAGTTTCGGGACAGGGGTGGGCGTGTACAATTCACCCCTCCACTTT. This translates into CASSFGTGVGVYNSPLHF.

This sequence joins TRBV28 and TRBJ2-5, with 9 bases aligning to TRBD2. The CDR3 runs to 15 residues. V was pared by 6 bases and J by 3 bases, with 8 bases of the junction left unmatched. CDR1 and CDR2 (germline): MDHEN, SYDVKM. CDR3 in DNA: TGTGCCAGCAGCCCTCTCGGCGGGGGGGAAGAGACCCAGTACTTC. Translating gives CASSPLGGGEETQYF.

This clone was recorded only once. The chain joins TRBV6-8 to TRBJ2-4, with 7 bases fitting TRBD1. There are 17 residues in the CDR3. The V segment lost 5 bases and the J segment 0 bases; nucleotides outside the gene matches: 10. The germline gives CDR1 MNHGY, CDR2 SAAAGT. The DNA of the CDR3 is TGTGCCAGCAGTGACAGGGTATACTTAGTAGCCAAAAACATTCAGTACTTC. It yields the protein CASSDRVYLVAKNIQYF.

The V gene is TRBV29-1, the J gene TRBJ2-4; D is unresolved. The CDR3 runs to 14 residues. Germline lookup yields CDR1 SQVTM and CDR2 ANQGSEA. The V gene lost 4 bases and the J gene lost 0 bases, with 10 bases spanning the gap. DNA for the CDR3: TGCAGCGTTGTGGGTGTTCTAGCCAAAAACATTCAGTACTTC. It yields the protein CSVVGVLAKNIQYF. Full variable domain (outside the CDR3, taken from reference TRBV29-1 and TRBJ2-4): SAVISQKPSRDICQRGTSLTIQCQVDSQVTMMFWYRQQPGQSLTLIATANQGSEATYESGFVIDKFPISRPNLTFSTLTVSNMSPEDSSIYLCSVVGVLAKNIQYFGAGTRLSVL.

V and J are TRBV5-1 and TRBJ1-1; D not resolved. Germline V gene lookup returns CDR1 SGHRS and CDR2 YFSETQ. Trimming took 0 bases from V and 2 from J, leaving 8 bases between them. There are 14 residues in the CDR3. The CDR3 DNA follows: TGCGCCAGCAGCTTGGGCGGGCATAACACTGAAGCTTTCTTT. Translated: CASSLGGHNTEAFF.

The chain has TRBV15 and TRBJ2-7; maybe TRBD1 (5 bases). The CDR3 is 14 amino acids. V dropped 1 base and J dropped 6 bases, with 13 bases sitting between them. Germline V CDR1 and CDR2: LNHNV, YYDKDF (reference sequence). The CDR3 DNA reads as TGTGCCACCAGCAGAGCTCAGGGAACGGGCGAGCAGTACTTC. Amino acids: CATSRAQGTGEQYF.

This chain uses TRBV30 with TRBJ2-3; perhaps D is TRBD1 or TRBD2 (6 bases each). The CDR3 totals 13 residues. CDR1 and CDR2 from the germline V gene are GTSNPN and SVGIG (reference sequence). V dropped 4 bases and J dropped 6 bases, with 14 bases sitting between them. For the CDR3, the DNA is TGTGCCTGGACGGCTAAAGGGGGGGATACGCAGTATTTT. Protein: CAWTAKGGDTQYF.

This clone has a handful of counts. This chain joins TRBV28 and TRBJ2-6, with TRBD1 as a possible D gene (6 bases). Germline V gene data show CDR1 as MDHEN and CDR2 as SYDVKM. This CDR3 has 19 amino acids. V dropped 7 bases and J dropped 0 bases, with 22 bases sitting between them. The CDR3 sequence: CASTHGWGKTGSGANVLTF. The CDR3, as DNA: TGTGCCAGCACCCATGGTTGGGGGAAGACAGGCTCTGGGGCCAACGTCCTGACTTTC.

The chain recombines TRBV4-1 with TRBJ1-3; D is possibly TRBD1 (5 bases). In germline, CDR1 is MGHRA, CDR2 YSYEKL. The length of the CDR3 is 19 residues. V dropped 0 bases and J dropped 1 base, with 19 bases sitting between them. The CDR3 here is CASSQEWRSGSNSGNTIYF. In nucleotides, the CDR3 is TGCGCCAGCAGCCAAGAATGGAGGTCAGGGAGTAATTCTGGAAACACCATATATTTT.

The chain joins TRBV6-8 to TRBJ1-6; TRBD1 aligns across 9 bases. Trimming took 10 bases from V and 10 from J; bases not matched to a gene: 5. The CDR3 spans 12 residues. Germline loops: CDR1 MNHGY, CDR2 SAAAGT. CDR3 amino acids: CAIGQGRSPLHF. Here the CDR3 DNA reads TGTGCCATCGGACAGGGGAGATCACCCCTCCACTTT.

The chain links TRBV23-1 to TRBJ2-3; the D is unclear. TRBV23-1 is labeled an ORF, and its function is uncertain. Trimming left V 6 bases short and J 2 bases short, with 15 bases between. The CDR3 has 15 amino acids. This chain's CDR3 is CASSQDQAYTDTQYF. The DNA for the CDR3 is TGCGCCAGCAGCCAAGATCAGGCTTACACAGATACGCAGTATTTT.

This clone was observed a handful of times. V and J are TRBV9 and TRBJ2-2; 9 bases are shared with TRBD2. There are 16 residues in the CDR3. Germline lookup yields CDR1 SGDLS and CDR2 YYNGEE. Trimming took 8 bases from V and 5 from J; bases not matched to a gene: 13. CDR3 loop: CASTLSLAGNTGELFF. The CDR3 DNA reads TGTGCCAGTACACTTTCCCTAGCGGGAAATACCGGGGAGCTGTTTTTT.

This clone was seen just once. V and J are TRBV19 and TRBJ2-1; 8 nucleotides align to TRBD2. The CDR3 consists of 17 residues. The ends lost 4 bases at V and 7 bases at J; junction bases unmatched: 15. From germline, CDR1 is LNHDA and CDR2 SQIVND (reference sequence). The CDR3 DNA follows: TGTGCCAGTAGTAAGATGTCAGCGGGCCCGGGGGGGAATGAGCAGTTCTTC. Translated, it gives CASSKMSAGPGGNEQFF.

The CDR3 DNA reads as TGCGCCAGCAGCTTGTCGGCAAACAACTATGGCTACACCTTC. As protein: CASSLSANNYGYTF. The chain carries TRBV5-1 and TRBJ1-2; unclear D gene. Trimming stripped 1 base from V and 2 bases from J, with 9 bases between. This CDR3 spans 14 amino acids. Germline CDR1 SGHRS, CDR2 YFSETQ.

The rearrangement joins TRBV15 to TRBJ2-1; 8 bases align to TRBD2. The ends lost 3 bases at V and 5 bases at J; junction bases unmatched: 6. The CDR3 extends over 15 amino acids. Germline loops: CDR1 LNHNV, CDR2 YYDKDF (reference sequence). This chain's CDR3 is CATSRSGSSNNEQFF. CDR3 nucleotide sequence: TGTGCCACCAGCAGGAGCGGGAGTAGCAACAATGAGCAGTTCTTC. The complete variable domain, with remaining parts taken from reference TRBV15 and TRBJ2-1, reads DAMVIQNPRYQVTQFGKPVTLSCSQTLNHNVMYWYQQKSSQAPKLLFHYYDKDFNNEADTPDNFQSRRPNTSFCFLDIRSPGLGDTAMYLCATSRSGSSNNEQFFGPGTRLTVL.

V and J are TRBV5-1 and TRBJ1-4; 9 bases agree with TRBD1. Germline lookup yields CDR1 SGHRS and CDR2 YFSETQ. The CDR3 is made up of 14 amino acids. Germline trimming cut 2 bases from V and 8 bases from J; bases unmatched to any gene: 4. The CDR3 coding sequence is TGCGCCAGCAGCTTACAGGGGGCGCGAGAAAAACTGTTTTTT. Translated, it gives CASSLQGAREKLFF.

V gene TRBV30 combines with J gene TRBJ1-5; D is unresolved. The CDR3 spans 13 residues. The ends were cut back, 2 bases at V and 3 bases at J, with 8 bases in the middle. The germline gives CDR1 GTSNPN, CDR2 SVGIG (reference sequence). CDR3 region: CAWSSGINQPQHF. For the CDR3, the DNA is TGTGCCTGGAGTTCTGGGATCAATCAGCCCCAGCATTTT.